Presented here are 15 T cell receptor beta chains from one specimen sequenced in a study of cytomegalovirus exposure and HLA in healthy donors (dated by TCRdb to about 2017). Preparation of the library involved the immunoSEQ multiplex PCR assay. TCRdb holds this immuneACCESS table with in-frame rearrangements only. Some clones are missing; in checked studies, unresolved V genes explain under half, and the rest has no known cause. Counted in this sample were approximately 160,000 clones; 75% to 90% of them appeared once. Together, the top ten hold 2% to 2.5% of the sample. Sequencing input: PBMCs. The receptors shown here come from a young woman in good health and CMV-seronegative.

The chain combines TRBV14 with TRBJ1-2, with D unresolved. Trimming cost V 4 bases and J 1 base, with 13 bases left between them. The germline V gene encodes CDR1 SGHDN and CDR2 FVKESK. The CDR3 consists of 15 residues. CDR3 protein: CASSLLLGVNYGYTF. The DNA of the CDR3 is TGTGCCAGCAGCCTTCTTCTCGGGGTTAACTATGGCTACACCTTC.

About this clone itself: The conserved closing phenylalanine or tryptophan is absent in this CDR3, likely reflecting a read error. The DNA is omitted, as the CDR3 cannot be located on it reliably, and the CDR3 follows TCRdb's listing. The chain is built from TRBV6-1 and TRBJ1-1. Germline loops: CDR1 MNHNS, CDR2 SASEGT. Inclusive of both ends, the CDR3 amounts to 14 amino acids. The CDR3 loop is CASSELSWGGDPPV.

The chain recombines TRBV29-1 with TRBJ1-1; 7 nucleotides line up with TRBD1. V shed 6 bases and J 3 bases; nucleotides not matched to a gene: 4. Germline V gene sequence: CDR1 SQVTM, CDR2 ANQGSEA. CDR3 length: 12 residues. The CDR3 region is CSVLGQDTEAFF. CDR3 coding DNA: TGCAGCGTACTCGGACAGGACACTGAAGCTTTCTTT.

The gene calls are TRBV14 and TRBJ1-2; D gene uncertain. The CDR3 is 16 residues long. CDR1 and CDR2 from the germline V gene are SGHDN and FVKESK. Between the trimmed V and J ends, which lost 0 bases and 0 bases, there was a span of 11 bases. The CDR3 is CASSQETGVANYGYTF. CDR3 coding DNA: TGTGCCAGCAGCCAAGAAACCGGGGTAGCTAACTATGGCTACACCTTC.

J is TRBJ2-5 and V is TRBV15; 8 nucleotides match TRBD2. The CDR3 sequence is 13 residues long. The junction had 5 bases not matched to a gene; V was cut back by 11 bases and J by 0 bases. Germline CDR1 LNHNV, CDR2 YYDKDF (reference sequence). Written as DNA, the CDR3 is TGTGCCGAAAGCGGGGGCGACCAAGAGACCCAGTACTTC. Protein: CAESGGDQETQYF.

The V call is TRBV4-3, the J call TRBJ2-7; a possible D gene is TRBD1 (7 bases). V was shortened by 1 base and J by 3 bases, with 16 bases between the two germline ends. Germline V gene data show CDR1 as LGHNA and CDR2 as YSLEER. The CDR3 is made up of 16 amino acids. CDR3 region: CASSQATSGGGYEQYF. The CDR3 DNA follows: TGCGCCAGCAGCCAAGCCACCTCAGGGGGAGGCTACGAGCAGTACTTC.

The chain is built from TRBV2 and TRBJ1-2, with 7 bases that match TRBD1. V was pared by 7 bases and J by 5 bases, with 16 bases of the junction left unmatched. The CDR3 covers 16 residues. CDR1 and CDR2 from the germline V gene are SNHLY and FYNNEI. DNA of the CDR3: TGTGCCAGCAAAGGGGACGGGCCCCCAGGGGGGTATGGCTACACCTTC. This sequence encodes CASKGDGPPGGYGYTF.

The chain carries TRBV9 and TRBJ2-5; TRBD1 aligns across 8 bases. The CDR3 contains 14 residues. J was trimmed by 2 bases and V by 7 bases; bases with no gene match: 7. CDR1 SGDLS and CDR2 YYNGEE come from the germline V gene. The CDR3 DNA sequence: TGTGCCAGCGGTCCGGACAGGGCGCAAGAGACCCAGTACTTC. Its translation is CASGPDRAQETQYF.

The V and J genes are TRBV7-2 and TRBJ1-2, with D maybe TRBD1 (5 bases). Germline CDR1 and CDR2: SGHTA and FQGNSA. The CDR3 is 15 residues long. V was clipped by 3 bases and J by 9 bases, with 20 bases between them. The CDR3 region has the DNA TGTGCCAGCAGCTTGGATGGTGGCTTTGGACATCGCTACACCTTC. As protein: CASSLDGGFGHRYTF.

The chain employs TRBV2 and TRBJ2-6; unclear D gene. The CDR3 length is 14 residues. CDR1 and CDR2 (germline): SNHLY, FYNNEI. V shed 8 bases and J shed 1 base, with 9 bases lying between them. The CDR3 DNA is TGTGCCAGCGAACTTTTTTCTGGGGCCAACGTCCTGACTTTC. It specifies CASELFSGANVLTF.

The V gene is TRBV7-9, the J gene TRBJ1-4, with D possibly TRBD1 on 5 matching bases. This CDR3 has 17 residues. Germline V CDR1 and CDR2: SEHNR, FQNEAQ (reference sequence). Trimming shortened V by 3 bases and J by 8 bases, and 22 bases separated the two germline ends. The CDR3 nucleotides are TGTGCCAGCAGCTTTGGGGGGTATCGAAGAGGGCAGGAAAAACTGTTTTTT. This encodes CASSFGGYRRGQEKLFF. The whole variable domain, filled in from reference TRBV7-9 and TRBJ1-4, reads DTGVSQNPRHKITKRGQNVTFRCDPISEHNRLYWYRQTLGQGPEFLTYFQNEAQLEKSRLLSDRFSAERPKGSFSTLEIQRTEQGDSAMYLCASSFGGYRRGQEKLFFGSGTQLSVL.

The chain is built from TRBV18 and TRBJ1-4; no firm D call. V gave up 6 bases and J gave up 8 bases, with 10 bases separating them. Looked up from germline, CDR1 is KGHSH and CDR2 is LQKENI. The CDR3 covers 12 residues. This CDR3 reads CASSPSREKLFF. The CDR3 DNA follows: TGTGCCAGCTCCCCCTCGAGAGAAAAACTGTTTTTT. Combining the CDR3 with reference TRBV18 and TRBJ1-4 gives the whole variable domain NAGVMQNPRHLVRRRGQEARLRCSPMKGHSHVYWYRQLPEEGLKFMVYLQKENIIDESGMPKERFSAEFPKEGPSILRIQQVVRGDSAAYFCASSPSREKLFFGSGTQLSVL.

The J gene is TRBJ2-7, the V gene TRBV4-3; D perhaps matches TRBD2 (6 bases). The V and J ends lost 2 bases and 3 bases respectively, with 23 bases between them. There are 18 residues in the CDR3. Germline CDR1 is LGHNA and CDR2 is YSLEER. The CDR3 coding sequence is TGCGCCAGCAGCCAAATCATTTCGCTATCCAGAGCGGGCTACGAGCAGTACTTC. Its translation is CASSQIISLSRAGYEQYF.

The V and J genes are TRBV18 and TRBJ2-7; weak D call: TRBD1 (6 bases). The CDR3 has 12 amino acids. CDR1 is KGHSH, CDR2 LQKENI, per germline. Trimming removed 3 bases from V and 7 bases from J, with 10 bases in between. The CDR3 reads CASSPGGREQYF. The CDR3 region has the DNA TGTGCCAGCTCACCTGGGGGCCGGGAGCAGTACTTC.

The chain carries TRBV19 and TRBJ2-2, with 9 nucleotides matching TRBD2. In germline, CDR1 is LNHDA, CDR2 SQIVND (reference sequence). The CDR3 spans 16 residues. J gave up 1 base and V 3 bases, and 3 bases lay outside the gene matches. CDR3 coding DNA: TGTGCCAGTAGTATCCTAGCGGGGTTGAACACCGGGGAGCTGTTTTTT. It is translated as CASSILAGLNTGELFF.